The 20 T cell receptor beta chains listed next were all sequenced from one sample in a study of T-cell memory formation after mild COVID-19. TCRdb re-called the 5' RACE reads through MiXCR, storing one row per CDR3 protein. Of about 390,000 distinct CDR3 sequences listed, more than 15% were seen once; the top ten hold roughly 21%. The sample consisted of PBMCs or a T cell subset sorted from them (not recorded which). The origin of the receptors is a man younger than 35 who had mild COVID-19 (a few samples of this study predate the infection). Cell type and time point are not known.

The table lists this clonotype with a few counts. The chain is built from TRBV3-1 and TRBJ1-1; perhaps TRBD1 as D (6 bases). The V and J ends lost 2 bases and 0 bases respectively, with 10 bases between them. Looked up from germline, CDR1 is LGHDT and CDR2 is YNNKEL (reference sequence). The CDR3 totals 15 residues. In nucleotides, the CDR3 is TGTGCCAGCAGCCAACTACAGGGTTTGAACACTGAAGCTTTCTTT. Protein sequence: CASSQLQGLNTEAFF. The whole variable domain, remainder taken from reference TRBV3-1 and TRBJ1-1, is DTAVSQTPKYLVTQMGNDKSIKCEQNLGHDTMYWYKQDSKKFLKIMFSYNNKELIINETVPNRFSPKSPDKAHLNLHINSLELGDSAVYFCASSQLQGLNTEAFFGQGTRLTVV.

The chain recombines TRBV3-2 with TRBJ2-7. TRBV3-2 counts as a pseudogene. The CDR3 totals 11 residues. The CDR3 protein is CAVEIVVAQYV. The CDR3 bases are TGTGCCGTTGAGATTGTCGTGGCGCAGTACGTC.

This clonotype has only a few counts. The V gene is TRBV5-5, the J gene TRBJ2-7, with TRBD1 matching over 9 bases. The V gene end was trimmed by 10 bases and the J gene end by 3 bases; junction bases not matched to a gene: 8. Germline V gives CDR1 SGHKS, CDR2 YYEKEE (reference sequence). The CDR3 has 13 residues. In DNA form, the CDR3 reads TGTGCCGTCGGGCAGGACAGGGGCTACGAGCAGTACTTC. Translation: CAVGQDRGYEQYF.

V and J are TRBV5-4 and TRBJ2-3; tentatively, D is TRBD1 or TRBD2 (5 bases each). Trimming pared 5 bases from V and 2 bases from J, leaving 12 bases between. Germline V gene sequence: CDR1 SGHNT, CDR2 YYREEE (reference sequence). The length of the CDR3 is 14 residues. CDR3 DNA: TGTGCCAGCAGTCGGGACGGCCTCACAGATACGCAGTATTTT. Its translation: CASSRDGLTDTQYF.

V gene TRBV5-1 combines with J gene TRBJ1-6; no definite D call. This CDR3 spans 10 amino acids. V lost 1 base and J 16 bases, leaving 6 bases between the germline ends. The V gene's germline CDR1 is SGHRS and CDR2 YFSETQ. The CDR3 DNA sequence: TGCGCCAGCAGCTTGTTACCACTCCACTTT. Residues: CASSLLPLHF.

This clonotype occurred a few times. The chain carries TRBV5-6 and TRBJ2-1; D unresolved. Germline CDR1 reads SGHDT; CDR2 reads YYEEEE. V lost 0 bases to trimming and J lost 8 bases, with 12 bases between them. The CDR3 spans 14 residues. CDR3 protein: CASSLGKYVDEQFF. CDR3 in DNA: TGTGCCAGCAGCTTGGGGAAATACGTCGATGAGCAGTTCTTC.

This clonotype was detected only a few times. J is TRBJ1-5 and V is TRBV12-3 or TRBV12-4; 7 bases line up with TRBD1. This CDR3 spans 13 amino acids. The V and J ends lost 10 bases and 7 bases, in that order; junction bases with no gene match: 10. The CDR3 region has the DNA TGTGCCACCCGACAGGGTATGGGACAGCCCCAGCATTTT. Translated, it gives CATRQGMGQPQHF.

The chain recombines TRBV2 with TRBJ1-2, with a possible D match to TRBD1 (6 bases). The V and J ends lost 0 bases and 5 bases respectively, with 13 bases between them. CDR3 size: 15 residues. Germline CDR1 SNHLY, CDR2 FYNNEI. The CDR3 nucleotides are TGTGCCAGCAGTGAAGCTCAGGGGTTAGGGTATGGCTACACCTTC. This sequence encodes CASSEAQGLGYGYTF.

V is TRBV20-1 and J is TRBJ1-1; D is unclear. Germline CDR1 DFQATT, CDR2 SNEGSKA (reference sequence). This CDR3 has 15 amino acids. Trimming pared 1 base from V and 0 bases from J, leaving 12 bases between. CDR3 in amino acids: CSARAILAVNTEAFF. As DNA, the CDR3 is TGCAGTGCTAGAGCTATTTTGGCCGTGAACACTGAAGCTTTCTTT.

This clonotype turned up a few times. The J gene is TRBJ2-7, the V gene TRBV6-5, with D possibly matching TRBD2 (7 bases). CDR3 length: 14 amino acids. Germline assignment: CDR1 MNHEY and CDR2 SVGAGI. Trimming removed 2 bases from V and 2 bases from J, with 10 bases in between. For the CDR3, the DNA is TGTGCCAGCAGTTACGGGAGGGGGACCTACGAGCAGTACTTC. This translates into CASSYGRGTYEQYF.

This clonotype appeared a few times. The chain couples TRBV6-1 to TRBJ2-1, with TRBD1 as a possible D gene (6 bases). V was pared by 4 bases and J by 4 bases, with 11 bases between. Germline-derived CDR1 and CDR2 are MNHNS and SASEGT. The CDR3 runs to 14 residues. CDR3 sequence (DNA): TGTGCCAGCAGTGTTAGGGGGACGTACAATGAGCAGTTCTTC. It specifies CASSVRGTYNEQFF.

This clonotype came up a few times. This sequence joins TRBV7-2 and TRBJ1-2, with a tentative D call TRBD1 (5 bases). Looked up from germline, CDR1 is SGHTA and CDR2 is FQGNSA. Trimming removed 4 bases at V and 2 bases at J, with 17 bases between. The CDR3 extends over 16 amino acids. CDR3 amino acids: CASSSDRDWRNYGYTF. As DNA, the CDR3 is TGTGCCAGCAGCTCAGATCGGGACTGGCGAAACTATGGCTACACCTTC. The variable domain in full, completed from reference TRBV7-2 and TRBJ1-2, reads GAGVSQSPSNKVTEKGKDVELRCDPISGHTALYWYRQSLGQGLEFLIYFQGNSAPDKSGLPSDRFSAERTGGSVSTLTIQRTQQEDSAVYLCASSSDRDWRNYGYTFGSGTRLTVV.

This clonotype showed up just a few times. The chain combines TRBV20-1 with TRBJ2-3; no clear D. Trimming stripped 3 bases from V and 0 bases from J, with 4 bases between. The germline CDR1 and CDR2 sequences are DFQATT and SNEGSKA (reference sequence). This CDR3 region has 12 residues. The CDR3 region has the DNA TGCAGTGCTAGTGCAAGCACAGATACGCAGTATTTT. This gives the protein CSASASTDTQYF.

The chain couples TRBV20-1 to TRBJ1-4, with unresolved D. The CDR3 length is 14 residues. Trimming took 0 bases from V and 4 from J, leaving 9 bases between them. Germline CDR1 and CDR2: DFQATT and SNEGSKA (reference sequence). The CDR3 loop reads CSARDLALNEKLFF. The CDR3 bases are TGCAGTGCTAGAGATCTTGCCCTTAATGAAAAACTGTTTTTT.

The chain employs TRBV28 and TRBJ1-3, with D tentatively TRBD1 (6 bases). CDR1 is MDHEN and CDR2 is SYDVKM in the germline V gene. The CDR3 runs to 13 residues. Trimming took off 4 bases at V and 2 bases at J, with 6 bases between the two ends. The CDR3 sequence is CASSYRAGNTIYF. CDR3 in DNA: TGTGCCAGCAGTTACAGGGCTGGAAACACCATATATTTT.

In its sample, this clonotype was seen a few times. The chain joins TRBV20-1 to TRBJ1-1, with unresolved D. The CDR3 consists of 13 residues. V lost 8 bases and J 0 bases, leaving 13 bases between the germline ends. CDR1 is DFQATT, CDR2 SNEGSKA, per germline (reference sequence). CDR3 sequence: CSPTRGMNTEAFF. CDR3 nucleotides: TGCAGTCCCACCCGAGGTATGAACACTGAAGCTTTCTTT.

The genes are TRBV6-6 and TRBJ2-3; 11 bases align to TRBD1. Per germline, CDR1 MNHNY and CDR2 SVGAGI (reference sequence). Trimming removed 8 bases from V and 2 bases from J; junction bases left unmatched: 9. This CDR3 is built from 16 residues. The DNA of the CDR3 is TGTGCCAGCGTAGATCCGGGACAGGGGGACACAGATACGCAGTATTTT. It codes for CASVDPGQGDTDTQYF.

This clonotype was seen only a few times. The V gene is TRBV4-3, the J gene TRBJ2-7; D not resolved. Germline CDR1 LGHNA, CDR2 YSLEER. The CDR3 spans 12 residues. The V end was cut by 1 base, the J end by 6 bases, with 7 bases between. In DNA form, the CDR3 reads TGCGCCAGCAGCCAAGGGGTAGCCGAGCAGTACTTC. Its protein is CASSQGVAEQYF.

The chain couples TRBV18 to TRBJ2-1, with 8 bases fitting TRBD2. The CDR3 runs to 13 residues. The junction had 1 base not matched to a gene; V was cut back by 2 bases and J by 7 bases. CDR1 and CDR2 (germline): KGHSH, LQKENI. Here the CDR3 reads CASSPSGGNEQFF. The DNA for the CDR3 is TGTGCCAGCTCACCATCGGGGGGGAATGAGCAGTTCTTC.

This chain uses TRBV20-1 with TRBJ1-2, with D perhaps matching TRBD1 (6 bases). Trimming took off 3 bases at V and 5 bases at J, with 10 bases between the two ends. This CDR3 spans 12 amino acids. Germline CDR1 is DFQATT and CDR2 is SNEGSKA (reference sequence). The CDR3 DNA is TGCAGTGCTAGGGACAGTCTTTATGGCTACACCTTC. It codes for CSARDSLYGYTF.